The T cell receptor (beta chain) under discussion was sequenced for a study of cytotoxic CD8 clonotypes in ibrutinib-treated CLL. Whole-study results and caveats: Baseline clonality, higher than in age-matched healthy donors, tracked circulating CD8+ T-cell counts.

In this sample, this clone turned up a few times. Its antigen is unknown. Clones were read by immunoSEQ multiplex PCR, and TCRdb kept only the in-frame ones, dropping some. The sample gives 200,000 to 250,000 clones, 70% of which show up once; 5.9% is in the top ten. Germline lookup yields CDR1 GTSNPN and CDR2 SVGIG (reference sequence). The CDR3 is 14 residues long. The V gene lost 0 bases and the J gene lost 7 bases, with 13 bases spanning the gap. The receptor comes from a human donor with chronic lymphocytic leukemia. This chain uses TRBV30 with TRBJ1-5; TRBD1 might be the D (5 bases). The sequenced sample was PBMCs, obtained after 12 months of ibrutinib treatment. CDR3 in DNA: TGTGCCTGGAGTGTCTGGGGGGGAGACCAGCCCCAGCATTTT. It encodes CAWSVWGGDQPQHF.